This entry describes one T cell receptor (beta chain). How the authors handled the data: Estimates of nucleated cell counts were drawn from the amplification of reference gene primers. Assay used: immunoSEQ multiplex PCR; TCRdb lists only in-frame clones, some missing. The DNA gave D and trimming, while V, J and clone size come from that table. The sample includes 290,000 or so clones, about 85% seen only once; the top ten take approximately 2.4%. The sample is drawn from a study of blood T cell repertoires in COVID-19. The wider study: Some COVID-19 samples were acute and others convalescent; all came from the United States, Italy and Spain. PBMCs, B-cell-depleted T cells, or T cells were the source of the cDNA or gDNA that made up the material.

The sequenced sample consisted of peripheral blood. The source of this sequence is a man aged 18 to 30 with active or convalescent COVID-19.

The chain's CDR3 is CASSSYSRVDEQYF. The CDR3 DNA is TGTGCCAGCAGTTCGTACAGCAGGGTCGACGAGCAGTACTTC. J is TRBJ2-7 and V is TRBV27; tentatively, D is TRBD1 (5 bases). V was shortened by 4 bases and J by 5 bases, with 15 bases between the two germline ends. Germline CDR1 is MNHEY and CDR2 is SMNVEV (reference sequence). This CDR3 has 14 residues.